These T cell receptor beta chains were read from a single sample in a study of blood T cell repertoires in COVID-19. Sequencing was performed with immunoSEQ multiplex PCR; in TCRdb, only in-frame clones are kept and a portion is missing. The sample lists tens of thousands of clones, around 82% occurring once. The sequencing input was peripheral blood. These receptors all stem from a human donor in a cohort sampled during active COVID-19. Each CDR3 is given with its conserved first and last residue. The order of the fields is D gene, V gene, clone size, J gene, CDR3 DNA, CDR3 protein. A D gene is named only where the DNA matches it firmly. A row's size may be missing; if present it is once, few, many or a size class.

NA,TRBV19,NA,TRBJ2-7,TGTGCCAGTAGTCTCGCGGGAACGGCCTACGAGCAGTACTTC,CASSLAGTAYEQYF
NA,TRBV6-6,once,TRBJ2-1,TGTGCCAGCATCGACAGCCCTTACAATGAGCAGTTCTTC,CASIDSPYNEQFF
NA,TRBV6-5,NA,TRBJ1-2,TGTGCCAGCAGTACCCGGGACACTGATAACTATGGCTACACCTTC,CASSTRDTDNYGYTF
NA,TRBV27,NA,TRBJ2-7,TGTGCCAGCGGACAGCCGGCCTACGAGCAGTACTTC,CASGQPAYEQYF
TRBD2,TRBV24-1,NA,TRBJ2-5,TGTGCCACCAGTGATTTACATACTAGCGGGGTGGGGACCCAGTACTTC,CATSDLHTSGVGTQYF
NA,TRBV19,NA,TRBJ1-6,TGTGCCAGTAGTATAACGATCCGCGTCGGGCAGGGAAATTCACCCCTCCACTTT,CASSITIRVGQGNSPLHF
NA,TRBV9,NA,TRBJ1-1,TGTGCCAGCAGCGTCGGACACATGAACACTGAAGCTTTCTTT,CASSVGHMNTEAFF
NA,TRBV15,NA,TRBJ1-1,TGTGCCACCAGCTTAGCAGACTCTTCAGAAGCTGAAGCTTTCTTT,CATSLADSSEAEAFF
NA,TRBV11-3,NA,TRBJ1-6,TGTGCCAGCAGGGTTCAGGAAGGGGCGCGTAATTCACCCCTCCACTTT,CASRVQEGARNSPLHF
TRBD1,TRBV7-7,NA,TRBJ1-4,TGTGCTAGCAGCCCCACCCTCGTCAGGGGGCATGAAAAACTGTTTTTT,CASSPTLVRGHEKLFF